This T cell receptor (beta chain) was captured by sequencing in a study of vaccination effects on CD4 cells after COVID-19. Sequenced by immunoSEQ multiplex PCR; TCRdb stores in-frame clones only, minus some. The data contain over 80,000 clones, more than 60% of them seen just once; the ten biggest clones take up more than 0.95%. Study findings and constraints: The study enrolled few convalescent patients and sampled no early post-infection timepoints. Late after vaccination, infection- and vaccine-induced clones showed marked clonal contraction.

V was pared by 1 base and J by 6 bases, with 7 bases of the junction left unmatched. Germline V lookup: CDR1 SGHTA, CDR2 FQGNSA. The CDR3 sequence is 15 residues long. Regarding this clone: Its antigen is currently unknown.

Pools of viral peptides were used by the ViraFEST assay to expand antigen-specific CD4+ T cells ahead of sequencing. CD4+ T cells were isolated after less than 13 days of culture. Participants received two doses of either the BNT162b2 or mRNA-1273 vaccine. The healthy vaccine recipients, who had no prior SARS-CoV-2 infection, showed negative nucleocapsid antibodies. V gene TRBV7-2 combines with J gene TRBJ1-2; 8 nucleotides agree with TRBD1. The sample consisted of CD4+ T cells from PBMCs cultured with HCoV-OC43 spike peptides, taken after COVID-19 vaccination. Subset reported: HCoV-OC43 spike overlapping peptide pool stimulation. The sequence was collected from a human donor who received a COVID-19 vaccine. The CDR3 reads CASSLVGQGGHGYTF. CDR3 nucleotides: TGTGCCAGCAGCTTAGTCGGACAGGGAGGGCATGGCTACACCTTC.